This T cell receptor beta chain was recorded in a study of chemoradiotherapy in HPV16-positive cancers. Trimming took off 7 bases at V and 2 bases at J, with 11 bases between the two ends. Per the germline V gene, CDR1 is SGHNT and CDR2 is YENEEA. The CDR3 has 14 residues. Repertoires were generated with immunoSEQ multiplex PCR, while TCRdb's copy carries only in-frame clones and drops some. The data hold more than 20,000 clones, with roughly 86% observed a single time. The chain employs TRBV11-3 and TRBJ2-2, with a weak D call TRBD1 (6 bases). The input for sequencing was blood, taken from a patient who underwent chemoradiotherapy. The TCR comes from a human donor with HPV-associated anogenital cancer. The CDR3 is CASKGQTNTGELFF. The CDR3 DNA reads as TGTGCCAGCAAGGGACAAACCAACACCGGGGAGCTGTTTTTT.